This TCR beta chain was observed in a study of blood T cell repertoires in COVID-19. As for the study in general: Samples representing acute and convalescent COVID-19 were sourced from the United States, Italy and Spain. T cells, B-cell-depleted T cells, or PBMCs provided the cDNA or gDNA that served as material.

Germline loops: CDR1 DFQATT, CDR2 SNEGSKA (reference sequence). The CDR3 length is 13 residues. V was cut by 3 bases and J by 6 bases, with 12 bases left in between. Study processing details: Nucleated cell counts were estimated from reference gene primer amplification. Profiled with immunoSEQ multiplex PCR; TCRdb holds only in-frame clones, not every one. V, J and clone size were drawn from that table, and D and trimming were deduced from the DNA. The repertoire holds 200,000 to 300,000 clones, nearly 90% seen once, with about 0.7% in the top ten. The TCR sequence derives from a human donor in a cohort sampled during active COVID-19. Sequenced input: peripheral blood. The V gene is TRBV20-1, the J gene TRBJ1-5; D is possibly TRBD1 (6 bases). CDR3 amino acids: CSASPRGLQPQHF. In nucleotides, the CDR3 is TGCAGTGCTAGTCCCAGGGGCCTTCAGCCCCAGCATTTT.